This TCR beta chain was captured in a study of glioma-infiltrating T cells listed by TCRdb under 2016. Regarding the research as a whole: TCR alpha- and beta-chain repertoires were sequenced from glioma tissue, non-neoplastic brain tissue and matched peripheral blood mononuclear cells. Three low-grade glioma patients, about 8 primary glioblastoma patients and three non-glioma patients contributing non-neoplastic brain tissue were included in the paired cohort. Each tissue-infiltrating repertoire was compared with the same patient's peripheral blood repertoire to measure divergence between tissue and blood T-cell populations.

TCR alpha and beta CDR3 regions were amplified with the iRepertoire nested amplicon-rescue multiplex PCR (arm-PCR) platform from RNA. The input for one-step reverse transcription and amplification was about 100-450 ng of either tissue mRNA or PBMC total RNA. Following bead purification, Illumina adapters were added through a secondary multiplex PCR, and the libraries were then gel-purified between 200 and 400 bp. Internal 6-nucleotide barcodes were carried by the libraries and were used for demultiplexing. Sequencing of libraries was performed on an Illumina MiSeq with 2x220 or 2x250 nucleotide paired-end reads. The study's processing was this. Paired reads were merged with FLASH 1.2.11 and aligned to the GRCh37 human genome with BWA-MEM before extracting TRA and TRB reads. An IMGT-derived reference of cassette sequences and CDR3 motifs, with pseudogenes included, was used for V and J assignment. Reads were translated in three frames, and productive CDR3s were defined as those with a C...FGXG motif and no stop codons. Clonotypes were defined as unique combinations of V-J cassette pair and CDR3 amino acid sequence. Reads were filtered by Hamming distance, thresholded by each sample's sequence error rate in mapped regions. The raw public data were reprocessed by TCRdb itself: fastp quality trimming at Q25, MiXCR clonotype calling, in-frame beta chains only. CDR3 protein duplicates are merged, each entry listing the most common genes and DNA. These V and J calls are TCRdb output, not the study's own analysis. Within this sample are approximately 120,000 distinct CDR3 sequences, with approximately 26% of them counted one time only. About a third of the sample goes to the ten largest clones.

In its sample, this clonotype was seen many times. No antigen is known for it. A junction end diverges from the germline sequence, so it may reflect a read error. Overall study results and their limits: Only a very small number of CDR3 sequences turned up in both tissue and blood, a result put down to high CDR3 diversity combined with limited sampling. VJ-independent divergence between tissue and blood was found to be below expectation in non-neoplastic patients but above expectation in all gliomas, particularly low-grade gliomas. Group comparisons were based on small numbers of patients: three non-neoplastic, three low-grade glioma and 7 to 9 glioblastoma patients.

Material: glioma tissue, nonneoplastic brain tissue, or PBMCs (not recorded which). The TCR comes from a human donor with low-grade glioma or glioblastoma, undergoing nonglioma brain surgery, or in good health (not recorded which).

The DNA sequence is TGTGCTAGCAGCTTAGCAGGAGCGGAAAGGGATACGCAGTATTTT. Translated, it gives CASSLAGAERDTQYF. The receptor chain draws on TRBV7-7 and TRBJ2-3, with TRBD2 as a weak D call on 5 bases. From the cysteine through the phenylalanine, the CDR3 covers 15 amino acids. Left in the record is the CDR3 DNA by itself, 45 bases read in frame from the first base. The germline V gene (reference sequence) gives CDR1 as SSHAT and CDR2 as FNYEAQ.